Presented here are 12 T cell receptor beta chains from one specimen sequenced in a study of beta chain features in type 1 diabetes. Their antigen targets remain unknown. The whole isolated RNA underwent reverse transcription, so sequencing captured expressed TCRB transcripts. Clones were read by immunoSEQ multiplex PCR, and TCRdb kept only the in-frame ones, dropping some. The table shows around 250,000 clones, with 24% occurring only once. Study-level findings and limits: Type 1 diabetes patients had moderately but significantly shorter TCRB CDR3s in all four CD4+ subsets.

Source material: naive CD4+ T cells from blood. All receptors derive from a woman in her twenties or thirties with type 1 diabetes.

CDR3 coding DNA: TGTGCCAGCAGCTCCTTTACATCCCTAGTCTACAATGAGCAGTTCTTC. This gives the protein CASSSFTSLVYNEQFF. V and J are TRBV7-6 and TRBJ2-1; D not certain. Germline CDR1 SGHVS, CDR2 FNYEAQ. The germline V and J ends were trimmed by 4 bases and 3 bases, with 16 bases remaining between them. This CDR3 comprises 16 residues. Full variable domain (rest looked up from reference TRBV7-6 and TRBJ2-1): GAGVSQSPRYKVTKRGQDVALRCDPISGHVSLYWYRQALGQGPEFLTYFNYEAQQDKSGLPNDRFSAERPEGSISTLTIQRTEQRDSAMYRCASSSFTSLVYNEQFFGPGTRLTVL.

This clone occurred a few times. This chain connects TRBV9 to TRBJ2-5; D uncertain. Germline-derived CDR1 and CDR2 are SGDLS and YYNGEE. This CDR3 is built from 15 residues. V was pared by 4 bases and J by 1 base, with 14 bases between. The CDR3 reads CASSRRHLAQETQYF. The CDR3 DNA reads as TGTGCCAGCAGCAGAAGACACCTTGCCCAAGAGACCCAGTACTTC.

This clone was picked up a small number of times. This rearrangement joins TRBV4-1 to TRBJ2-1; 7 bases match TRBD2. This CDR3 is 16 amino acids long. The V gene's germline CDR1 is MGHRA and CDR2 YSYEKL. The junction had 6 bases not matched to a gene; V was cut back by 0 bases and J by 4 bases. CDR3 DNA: TGCGCCAGCAGCCAAGAGGGGGACTACCCTTACAATGAGCAGTTCTTC. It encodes CASSQEGDYPYNEQFF.

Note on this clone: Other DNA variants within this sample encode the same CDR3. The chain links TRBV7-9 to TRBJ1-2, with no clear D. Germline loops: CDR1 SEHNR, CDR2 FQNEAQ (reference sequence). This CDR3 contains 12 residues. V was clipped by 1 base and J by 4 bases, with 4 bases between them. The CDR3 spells CASSLDSYGYTF. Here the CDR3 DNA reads TGTGCCAGCAGCTTAGACAGCTATGGCTACACCTTC.

CDR3 protein: CASSWTGTGAYEQYF. In DNA, the CDR3 is TGCGCCAGCAGCTGGACCGGGACAGGGGCTTACGAGCAGTACTTC. The V call is TRBV5-1, the J call TRBJ2-7; 10 bases match TRBD1. The germline gives CDR1 SGHRS, CDR2 YFSETQ. Trimming removed 3 bases from V and 4 bases from J; junction bases left unmatched: 7. This CDR3 is 15 amino acids long.

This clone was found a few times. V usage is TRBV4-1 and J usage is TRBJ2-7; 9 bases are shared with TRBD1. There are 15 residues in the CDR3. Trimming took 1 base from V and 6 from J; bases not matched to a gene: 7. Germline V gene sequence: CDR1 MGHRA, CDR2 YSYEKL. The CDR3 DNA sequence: TGCGCCAGCAGCCAAGTCGGGACAGGGATTCGCGAGCAGTACTTC. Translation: CASSQVGTGIREQYF.

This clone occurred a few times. CDR3 nucleotide sequence: TGTGCCAGTAATCGGGGAGGGACAGATACGCAGTATTTT. Translated: CASNRGGTDTQYF. This sequence joins TRBV19 and TRBJ2-3; the match to TRBD2 covers 7 bases. Germline CDR1 LNHDA, CDR2 SQIVND (reference sequence). CDR3 length: 13 residues. V lost 7 bases to trimming and J lost 3 bases; unmatched junction nucleotides: 4.

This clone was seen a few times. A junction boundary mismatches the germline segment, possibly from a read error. CDR3 sequence (DNA): TGTGCCAGCGGACCGTATAGCGATCAGCCCCAGCATTTT. Translating it yields CASGPYSDQPQHF. V is TRBV19 and J is TRBJ1-5, with D unclear. The germline CDR1 and CDR2 sequences are LNHDA and SQIVND (reference sequence). This CDR3 spans 13 amino acids.

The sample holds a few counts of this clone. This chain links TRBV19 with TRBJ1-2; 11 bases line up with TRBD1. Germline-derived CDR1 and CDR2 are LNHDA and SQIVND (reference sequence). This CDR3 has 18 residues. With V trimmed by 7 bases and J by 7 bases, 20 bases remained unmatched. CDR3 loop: CASTDPQVRDRGMGGYTF. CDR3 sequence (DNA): TGTGCCAGTACCGACCCCCAGGTCCGGGACAGGGGGATGGGTGGCTACACCTTC.

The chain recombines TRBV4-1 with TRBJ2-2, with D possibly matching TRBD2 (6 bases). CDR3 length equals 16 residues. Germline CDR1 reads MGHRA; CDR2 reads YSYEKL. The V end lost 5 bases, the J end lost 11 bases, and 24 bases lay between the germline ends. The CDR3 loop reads CASSADPGGVFQELFF. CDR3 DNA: TGCGCCAGCAGCGCCGACCCCGGCGGGGTGTTCCAAGAGCTGTTTTTT.

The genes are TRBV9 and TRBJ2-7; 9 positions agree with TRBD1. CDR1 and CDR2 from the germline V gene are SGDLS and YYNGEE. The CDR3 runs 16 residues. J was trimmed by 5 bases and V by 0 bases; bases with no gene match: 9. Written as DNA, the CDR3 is TGTGCCAGCAGCGTAGCTTTCGGACAGGGGCAGGACGAGCAGTACTTC. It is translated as CASSVAFGQGQDEQYF.

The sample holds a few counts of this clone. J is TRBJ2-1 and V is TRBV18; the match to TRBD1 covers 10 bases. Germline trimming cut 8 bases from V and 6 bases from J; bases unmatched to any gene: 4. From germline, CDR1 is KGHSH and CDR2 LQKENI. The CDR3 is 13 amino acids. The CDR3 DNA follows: TGTGCCAGCAGGGGACAGGGGAGCAATGAGCAGTTCTTC. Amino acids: CASRGQGSNEQFF.